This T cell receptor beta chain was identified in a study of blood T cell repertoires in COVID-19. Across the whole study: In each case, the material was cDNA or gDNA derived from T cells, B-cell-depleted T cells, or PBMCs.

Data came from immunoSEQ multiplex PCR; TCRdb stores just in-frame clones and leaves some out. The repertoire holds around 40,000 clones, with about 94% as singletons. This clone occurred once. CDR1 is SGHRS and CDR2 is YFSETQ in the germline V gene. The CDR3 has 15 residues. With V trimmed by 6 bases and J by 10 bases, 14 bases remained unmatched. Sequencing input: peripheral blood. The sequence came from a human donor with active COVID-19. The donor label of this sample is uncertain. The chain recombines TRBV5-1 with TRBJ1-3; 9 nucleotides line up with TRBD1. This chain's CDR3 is CASKTADRGKETIYF. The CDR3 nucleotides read TGCGCCAGCAAAACGGCCGACAGGGGGAAAGAAACCATATATTTT.